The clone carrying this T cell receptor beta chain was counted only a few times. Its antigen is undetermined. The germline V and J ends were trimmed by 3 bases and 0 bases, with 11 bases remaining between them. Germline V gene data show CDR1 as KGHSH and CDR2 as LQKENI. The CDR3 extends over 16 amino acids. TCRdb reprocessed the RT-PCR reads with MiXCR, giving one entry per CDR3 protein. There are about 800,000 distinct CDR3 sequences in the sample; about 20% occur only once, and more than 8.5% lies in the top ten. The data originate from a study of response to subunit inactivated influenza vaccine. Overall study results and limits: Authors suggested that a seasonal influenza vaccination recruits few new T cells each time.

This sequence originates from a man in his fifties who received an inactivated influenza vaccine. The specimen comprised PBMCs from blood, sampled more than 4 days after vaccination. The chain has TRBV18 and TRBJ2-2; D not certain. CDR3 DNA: TGTGCCAGCTCACCCACTTCGGTAGCGAACACCGGGGAGCTGTTTTTT. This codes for CASSPTSVANTGELFF.